This TCR beta chain was documented in a study of T-cell reconstitution after alpha-beta-depleted transplantation in children. Library preparation (for TCRbeta) was performed with unique molecular identifiers. TCRdb processed the PCR reads anew with MiXCR; each CDR3 protein has one entry. The sample consists of about 460,000 distinct CDR3 sequences, about 12% of them appearing once. Germline loops: CDR1 SNHLY, CDR2 FYNNEI. Trimming cost V 2 bases and J 1 base, with 15 bases left between them. The CDR3 runs to 17 residues. This clonotype has ten or more counts. The TCR was taken from a human donor who donated a stem cell graft to a child with combined immunodeficiency. This chain connects TRBV2 to TRBJ2-1; D is unresolved. Sequences were derived from PBMCs from the stem cell graft donor, sampled from the stem cell graft. The CDR3 sequence: CASSELPLPKSYNEQFF. CDR3 in DNA: TGTGCCAGCAGTGAACTCCCGTTGCCAAAGTCCTACAATGAGCAGTTCTTC.